Below, 12 T cell receptor beta chains from the same sample are listed, as sequenced in a study of resident and recirculating memory T cells in vitiligo. Assay used: immunoSEQ multiplex PCR; TCRdb lists only in-frame clones, some missing. The table lists fewer than 80,000 clones, about 89% of them singletons. Sequencing was performed on blood. The receptors originated from a male donor with vitiligo.

Only one count was recorded for this clone. V and J are TRBV4-3 and TRBJ1-4; TRBD1 is a possible D gene (5 bases). V lost 0 bases and J 4 bases, leaving 15 bases between the germline ends. This CDR3 has 17 residues. Germline values: CDR1 LGHNA, CDR2 YSLEER. DNA for the CDR3: TGCGCCAGCAGCCAAGATCAGCAGGGAAGGCATAATGAAAAACTGTTTTTT. Translating it yields CASSQDQQGRHNEKLFF.

The chain uses TRBV9 and TRBJ1-2; 8 nucleotides align to TRBD1. V was pared by 4 bases and J by 0 bases, with 5 bases of the junction left unmatched. CDR1 and CDR2 (germline): SGDLS, YYNGEE. The CDR3 contains 15 residues. DNA for the CDR3: TGTGCCAGCAGCCCTACAGGGGGGGCTAACTATGGCTACACCTTC. Protein product: CASSPTGGANYGYTF.

The chain employs TRBV6-4 and TRBJ1-3; D is ambiguous. The CDR3 runs to 13 residues. The V gene's germline CDR1 is MRHNA and CDR2 SNTAGT. Written as DNA, the CDR3 is TGTGGCGGAGGGTGGGGTGTCGGAAACACCATATATTTT. Translated, it gives CGGGWGVGNTIYF.

The genes are TRBV7-2 and TRBJ1-2; TRBD1 matches at 8 bases. The germline V gene encodes CDR1 SGHTA and CDR2 FQGNSA. V lost 1 base to trimming and J lost 4 bases; unmatched junction nucleotides: 8. The CDR3 consists of 16 residues. The CDR3 coding sequence is TGTGCCAGCAGCTTAGTGGGGGCAGGGGGCAGCTATGGCTACACCTTC. Translated: CASSLVGAGGSYGYTF. Variable domain in full (rest from reference TRBV7-2 and TRBJ1-2): GAGVSQSPSNKVTEKGKDVELRCDPISGHTALYWYRQSLGQGLEFLIYFQGNSAPDKSGLPSDRFSAERTGGSVSTLTIQRTQQEDSAVYLCASSLVGAGGSYGYTFGSGTRLTVV.

DNA for the CDR3: TGTGCCAGCACGGTGCAGGGAAACTACCAGCCCCAGCATTTT. Its translation: CASTVQGNYQPQHF. The rearrangement links TRBV6-6 to TRBJ1-5, with D possibly being TRBD1 (5 bases). V was trimmed by 7 bases and J by 7 bases, leaving 17 bases between them. This CDR3 is built from 14 residues. The germline V gene encodes CDR1 MNHNY and CDR2 SVGAGI (reference sequence).

The chain couples TRBV13 to TRBJ2-3; 7 bases match TRBD2. Trimming cost V 2 bases and J 1 base; bases outside gene matches: 3. CDR3 length: 15 amino acids. The germline V gene encodes CDR1 PRHDT and CDR2 FYEKMQ (reference sequence). CDR3 nucleotides: TGTGCCAGCAGCTTACAAACTAGCGGCACAGATACGCAGTATTTT. Translating it yields CASSLQTSGTDTQYF.

The chain carries TRBV6-6 and TRBJ1-1; D is ambiguous. The CDR3 totals 16 residues. V dropped 2 bases and J dropped 0 bases, with 13 bases sitting between them. CDR1 and CDR2 from the germline V gene are MNHNY and SVGAGI (reference sequence). CDR3 amino acids: CASSYEAGAMNTEAFF. The CDR3, as DNA: TGTGCCAGCAGTTACGAAGCAGGCGCTATGAACACTGAAGCTTTCTTT.

The chain employs TRBV7-3 and TRBJ2-4; a possible D gene is TRBD2 (5 bases). Deletions cut 1 base from V and 1 base from J, with 14 bases between. There are 17 residues in the CDR3. Looked up from germline, CDR1 is SGHTA and CDR2 is FQGTGA. The CDR3 reads CASSLKRRLGAKNIQYF. The CDR3 DNA reads as TGTGCCAGCAGCTTAAAACGGAGGTTGGGGGCCAAAAACATTCAGTACTTC.

The chain recombines TRBV12-5 with TRBJ2-3; perhaps TRBD2 as D (6 bases). The V gene's germline CDR1 is LGHNT and CDR2 FRNRAP. The V gene lost 0 bases and the J gene lost 6 bases, with 16 bases spanning the gap. The CDR3 is made up of 16 amino acids. CDR3 sequence (DNA): TGTGCTAGTGGTTTGGTAACTCCCGGCGGGGTTGATACGCAGTATTTT. It yields the protein CASGLVTPGGVDTQYF.

This chain connects TRBV5-4 to TRBJ2-5; 12 nucleotides line up with TRBD2. CDR1 and CDR2 from the germline V gene are SGHNT and YYREEE (reference sequence). Unmatched junction bases numbered 14, after V lost 4 bases and J lost 4 bases. The CDR3 has 18 residues. In DNA, the CDR3 is TGTGCCAGCAGCCATAAACTAGCGGGGGGTATCTACCTAGAGACCCAGTACTTC. Amino acids: CASSHKLAGGIYLETQYF.

This sequence joins TRBV30 and TRBJ1-4; 7 bases agree with TRBD1. V trimming: 1 base; J trimming: 8 bases; junction bases outside the gene matches: 4. Germline V gene sequence: CDR1 GTSNPN, CDR2 SVGIG (reference sequence). This CDR3 comprises 13 residues. CDR3 loop: CAWSGQGWEKLFF. The CDR3 bases are TGTGCCTGGAGTGGACAGGGATGGGAAAAACTGTTTTTT.

This rearrangement joins TRBV9 to TRBJ2-5; TRBD1 is a possible D gene (5 bases). Per germline, CDR1 SGDLS and CDR2 YYNGEE. This CDR3 has 13 amino acids. V lost 4 bases to trimming and J lost 9 bases, with 16 bases between them. CDR3 protein: CASSPRTLGAQYF. CDR3 bases: TGTGCCAGCAGCCCACGGACCCTAGGGGCCCAGTACTTC.